What follows are 5 T cell receptor beta chains derived from one specimen sequenced in a study of control samples from healthy donors and cancer patients. TCRdb keeps only in-frame clones here, not all; method: immunoSEQ multiplex PCR. The table has approximately 94,000 clones, less than 85% seen once. The sample comprised PBMCs. These receptors originate from a man in his sixties or seventies with lung cancer.

This clone showed up just once. V and J are TRBV4-1 and TRBJ2-3, with D maybe TRBD2 (6 bases). CDR3 length equals 14 residues. Trimming shortened V by 4 bases and J by 2 bases, and 10 bases separated the two germline ends. Germline-derived CDR1 and CDR2 are MGHRA and YSYEKL. The DNA of the CDR3 is TGCGCCAGCAGCCCAACGGGGGACACAGATACGCAGTATTTT. Amino acids: CASSPTGDTDTQYF.

The chain couples TRBV5-1 to TRBJ1-1; D is possibly TRBD1 (5 bases). The germline V gene has CDR1 SGHRS and CDR2 YFSETQ. The CDR3 totals 16 residues. V was shortened by 4 bases and J by 4 bases, with 20 bases between the two germline ends. The CDR3 nucleotides read TGCGCCAGCAGCCCCTTTGGGGGTCTCTCGGGCACTGAAGCTTTCTTT. Its protein product is CASSPFGGLSGTEAFF. Based on the CDR3 plus reference TRBV5-1 and TRBJ1-1, the full variable domain is KAGVTQTPRYLIKTRGQQVTLSCSPISGHRSVSWYQQTPGQGLQFLFEYFSETQRNKGNFPGRFSGRQFSNSRSEMNVSTLELGDSALYLCASSPFGGLSGTEAFFGQGTRLTVV.

The chain is built from TRBV7-2 and TRBJ1-2; 7 bases fit TRBD1. CDR1 and CDR2 (germline): SGHTA, FQGNSA. The V and J ends lost 4 bases and 6 bases, in that order; junction bases with no gene match: 11. The CDR3 spans 15 residues. The CDR3, as DNA: TGTGCCAGCAGCTCGCGAGTAGGGGGCGGGGATGGCTACACCTTC. As protein: CASSSRVGGGDGYTF.

The rearrangement links TRBV5-4 to TRBJ1-1; D unclear. V lost 4 bases and J lost 1, with 11 bases in between. CDR1 SGHNT and CDR2 YYREEE come from the germline V gene (reference sequence). The CDR3 has 14 amino acids. This CDR3 is CASSRLRENTEAFF. For the CDR3, the DNA is TGTGCCAGCAGCCGGCTAAGGGAGAACACTGAAGCTTTCTTT.

V and J are TRBV25-1 and TRBJ2-7; 8 bases fit TRBD1. The J segment lost 3 bases and the V segment lost 5 bases, leaving 6 bases of the junction unmatched. CDR3 size: 14 residues. Germline CDR1 is MGHDK and CDR2 is SYGVNS. The CDR3 DNA follows: TGTGCCAGCAGTCGAAGCGACAGGGGCTACGAGCAGTACTTC. It specifies CASSRSDRGYEQYF.